This TCR beta chain originates from a study of cytomegalovirus exposure and HLA in healthy donors. Study outcomes and limitations: Roughly even sequencing depth across donors was the assumption behind the presence/absence analyses.

The PCR used 60 Vbeta and 13 Jbeta primers. Only in-frame clones appear in the TCRdb table, and some are missing; sequencing was by immunoSEQ multiplex PCR. The profile covers around 50,000 clones, with around 82% appearing a single time and 8% to 8.5% taken by the ten largest. Germline trimming cut 1 base from V and 4 bases from J; bases unmatched to any gene: 8. Germline V CDR1 and CDR2: MGHRA, YSYEKL. The length of the CDR3 is 16 residues. Concerning this clone itself: Its cognate antigen is unknown.

The sample consisted of PBMCs. The source of this sequence is a man aged 30-40 years in good health and CMV-seropositive. The rearrangement links TRBV4-1 to TRBJ1-2; 8 nucleotides line up with TRBD1. CDR3 sequence reads: CASSQGGQGFSYGYTF. The CDR3 nucleotides read TGCGCCAGCAGCCAAGGCGGACAGGGATTTAGCTATGGCTACACCTTC.